The next 8 T cell receptor beta chains were all read from a single sample in a study of beta chain features in type 1 diabetes. These receptors' targets are unknown. Since all of the isolated RNA was reverse transcribed, expressed TCRB transcripts were what got sequenced. Some clones are missing from TCRdb's copy, which holds only in-frame ones; the method was immunoSEQ multiplex PCR. Of some 350,000 clones detected, 8.5% to 10% appear once; the ten largest clones hold approximately 0.55%. Notes on the study in general: In every one of the four CD4+ subsets, TCRB CDR3s were moderately but significantly shorter in Type 1 diabetes patients.

Sequencing used central memory CD4+ T cells from blood. The receptors derive from a man under 40 with type 1 diabetes.

The J gene is TRBJ2-7, the V gene TRBV19; 7 bases match TRBD1. The CDR3 runs to 14 residues. In germline, CDR1 is LNHDA, CDR2 SQIVND (reference sequence). Germline trimming cut 4 bases from V and 1 base from J; bases unmatched to any gene: 4. CDR3 sequence reads: CASSRGTVSYEQYF. CDR3 in DNA: TGTGCCAGTAGTAGGGGGACAGTTTCCTACGAGCAGTACTTC.

This clone was observed a few times. V gene TRBV10-3 combines with J gene TRBJ2-2; no clear D. CDR3 length: 13 amino acids. Germline values: CDR1 ENHRY, CDR2 SYGVKD. The V and J ends lost 10 bases and 5 bases respectively, with 14 bases between them. The CDR3 sequence is CASRSPWTGELFF. CDR3 coding DNA: TGTGCCAGCAGAAGCCCATGGACCGGGGAGCTGTTTTTT.

This clone was counted only a few times. V and J are TRBV20-1 and TRBJ2-1; 7 bases are a match to TRBD1. V dropped 4 bases and J dropped 13; count of bases not matched to a gene: 4. CDR3 size: 10 residues. CDR1 and CDR2 from the germline V gene are DFQATT and SNEGSKA (reference sequence). CDR3: CSATDRVQFF. Written as DNA, the CDR3 is TGCAGTGCTACCGACAGGGTTCAGTTCTTC.

This clone has only a few counts. The chain uses TRBV5-6 and TRBJ2-4; either TRBD1 or TRBD2 may supply D (5 bases each). The V gene lost 1 base and the J gene lost 7 bases, with 12 bases spanning the gap. Germline values: CDR1 SGHDT, CDR2 YYEEEE. The CDR3 is made up of 14 amino acids. The CDR3 sequence: CASSLMGTRNIQYF. For the CDR3, the DNA is TGTGCCAGCAGCTTGATGGGGACGAGGAACATTCAGTACTTC.

This clone has at least ten counts. This sequence joins TRBV15 and TRBJ1-3; 11 nucleotides match TRBD1. Germline lookup yields CDR1 LNHNV and CDR2 YYDKDF (reference sequence). The CDR3 is 16 amino acids. With 5 bases clipped from V and 4 bases from J, the junction kept 7 bases outside the gene matches. CDR3 in amino acids: CATSGGTGGGGNTIYF. For the CDR3, the DNA is TGTGCCACCAGCGGAGGGACAGGGGGAGGAGGAAACACCATATATTTT.

This clone was observed a few times. V gene TRBV5-4 combines with J gene TRBJ2-3; no clear D gene. This CDR3 has 13 amino acids. The germline V gene has CDR1 SGHNT and CDR2 YYREEE (reference sequence). With 3 bases removed from V and 1 base from J, the gap between germline ends came to 6 bases. CDR3 nucleotides: TGTGCCAGCAGCTCCAGAGGCACAGATACGCAGTATTTT. This gives the protein CASSSRGTDTQYF.

Comment on this clone: The identical CDR3 is also encoded by other nucleotide sequences in the sample. The chain combines TRBV7-9 with TRBJ1-1; 7 nucleotides agree with TRBD1. There are 13 residues in the CDR3. In germline, CDR1 is SEHNR, CDR2 FQNEAQ (reference sequence). V lost 5 bases, J lost 4 bases, and 4 bases stayed unmatched. CDR3 in DNA: TGTGCCAGCAGCCGACAGGGCGGCACTGAAGCTTTCTTT. It yields the protein CASSRQGGTEAFF.

This chain joins TRBV27 and TRBJ1-1, with TRBD1 as a possible D gene (6 bases). In germline, CDR1 is MNHEY, CDR2 SMNVEV (reference sequence). V dropped 1 base and J dropped 5 bases, with 20 bases sitting between them. CDR3 size: 17 residues. CDR3 sequence (DNA): TGTGCCAGCAGTTTATACGCCGGGGGGGCGAAGGTGACTGAAGCTTTCTTT. Amino acid sequence: CASSLYAGGAKVTEAFF.